This T cell receptor beta chain was obtained from a study of blood T cells in healthy people across ages. Trimming pared 5 bases from V and 7 bases from J, leaving 18 bases between. CDR3 size: 15 residues. The germline V gene encodes CDR1 SGHAT and CDR2 FQNNGV. About this clonotype: The antigen is not known.

The second PCR ran about 6 to 11 cycles with a sample-barcoded 5' primer and J-beta primers. Every cDNA was tagged by a template-switch adaptor with 12 random nucleotides. TCRdb independently ran MiXCR on the 5' RACE reads; one entry per CDR3 protein. The top ten clones hold about 3.6% of a sample with about 620,000 distinct CDR3 sequences, 20% to 25% of them seen once. Study-wide findings and caveats: Per million T cells, the diversity of TCR beta decreased roughly linearly as age advanced.

The sequenced material came from blood. The clonotype comes from a man aged 65 to 79 in good health. This chain joins TRBV11-2 and TRBJ2-4, with D maybe TRBD1 (6 bases). CDR3 nucleotides: TGTGCCAGCAGCCTCTTAGGGGGATTTCAGAACATTCAGTACTTC. Translation gives CASSLLGGFQNIQYF.